Following are 20 T cell receptor beta chains from one sample sequenced in a study of T cell responses to AZD1222 COVID-19 vaccine. Method: immunoSEQ multiplex PCR; TCRdb's copy keeps in-frame clones and lacks some. The data show about 150,000 clones, approximately 90% seen once. Here the sequenced sample was peripheral blood, taken on day 0 of AZD1222 vaccination. These receptors came from an adult in good health.

This clone has only one observation. The genes are TRBV6-5 and TRBJ1-5; TRBD1 agrees at 7 bases. Trimming took 3 bases from V and 7 from J; bases not matched to a gene: 3. CDR3 length: 13 amino acids. Germline CDR1 reads MNHEY; CDR2 reads SVGAGI. This CDR3 reads CASSYTGEQPQHF. DNA for the CDR3: TGTGCCAGCAGTTATACAGGGGAACAGCCCCAGCATTTT.

The CDR3 spells CASSSRWTDISYGYTF. In DNA, the CDR3 is TGTGCCAGCAGCTCGAGATGGACAGATATCAGTTATGGCTACACCTTC. The gene calls are TRBV7-9 and TRBJ1-2; the D gene is possibly TRBD1 (6 bases). The V gene lost 4 bases and the J gene lost 5 bases, with 20 bases spanning the gap. The germline gives CDR1 SEHNR, CDR2 FQNEAQ (reference sequence). The CDR3 length is 16 residues.

The genes are TRBV25-1 and TRBJ1-6, with D possibly TRBD1 on 5 matching bases. The CDR3 totals 14 residues. CDR1 and CDR2 from the germline V gene are MGHDK and SYGVNS. Trimming took off 1 base at V and 12 bases at J, with 13 bases between the two ends. CDR3 residues: CASSESSRGVPLHF. The CDR3 DNA reads as TGTGCCAGCAGTGAATCGTCCCGGGGGGTACCCCTCCACTTT.

The rearrangement links TRBV5-4 to TRBJ2-5, with 15 bases that match TRBD2. CDR1 and CDR2 (germline): SGHNT, YYREEE (reference sequence). Trimming removed 3 bases from V and 3 bases from J; junction bases left unmatched: 3. CDR3 length: 16 residues. The CDR3 sequence is CASSYGLAGGEETQYF. CDR3 in DNA: TGTGCCAGCAGCTACGGACTAGCGGGGGGGGAAGAGACCCAGTACTTC.

This chain joins TRBV7-2 and TRBJ1-1; D unresolved. The CDR3 spans 15 residues. With 0 bases removed from V and 0 bases from J, the gap between germline ends came to 8 bases. CDR1 and CDR2 from the germline V gene are SGHTA and FQGNSA. CDR3: CASSLAGSMNTEAFF. The CDR3 nucleotides are TGTGCCAGCAGCTTAGCCGGTTCGATGAACACTGAAGCTTTCTTT.

This clone is a singleton in its sample. In DNA, the CDR3 is TGCGCCAGCAGCCTTAACGGGCTGCCCGACGAGCAGTACTTC. Amino acid sequence: CASSLNGLPDEQYF. The chain joins TRBV5-1 to TRBJ2-7; D not resolved. The germline CDR1 and CDR2 sequences are SGHRS and YFSETQ. CDR3 length: 14 amino acids. V was cut by 4 bases and J by 5 bases, with 16 bases left in between.

The chain combines TRBV9 with TRBJ2-2; D uncertain. Germline-derived CDR1 and CDR2 are SGDLS and YYNGEE. This CDR3 has 15 residues. V was clipped by 3 bases and J by 0 bases, with 9 bases between them. CDR3 amino acids: CASSAPAANTGELFF. CDR3 bases: TGTGCCAGCAGCGCCCCCGCTGCGAACACCGGGGAGCTGTTTTTT.

The CDR3, as DNA: TGTGCCAGCAGCTTACTAGCGGGGGGTTCCCAGGGCAAAAACATTCAGTACTTC. Encoded protein: CASSLLAGGSQGKNIQYF. V and J are TRBV7-2 and TRBJ2-4, with 11 nucleotides matching TRBD2. The V segment lost 2 bases and the J segment 3 bases; nucleotides outside the gene matches: 9. This CDR3 contains 18 residues. Germline-derived CDR1 and CDR2 are SGHTA and FQGNSA.

The rearrangement uses TRBV9 and TRBJ1-3; D is uncertain. Germline CDR1 SGDLS, CDR2 YYNGEE. The CDR3 sequence is 15 residues long. V was pared by 3 bases and J by 8 bases, with 18 bases between. CDR3 nucleotide sequence: TGTGCCAGCAGCGAGTTCCCGGGCCCCGGGGACACCATATATTTT. Protein sequence: CASSEFPGPGDTIYF.

V and J are TRBV27 and TRBJ2-7; D may match TRBD1 or TRBD2 (5 bases each). The CDR3 has 13 residues. V was clipped by 0 bases and J by 4 bases, with 7 bases between them. Germline loops: CDR1 MNHEY, CDR2 SMNVEV (reference sequence). The CDR3 DNA reads as TGTGCCAGCAGTTTATCTTGGGGGTACGAGCAGTACTTC. This codes for CASSLSWGYEQYF.

The genes are TRBV7-9 and TRBJ1-2; 7 bases fit TRBD1. The CDR3 loop spans 15 amino acids. Germline CDR1 and CDR2: SEHNR and FQNEAQ (reference sequence). J was trimmed by 4 bases and V by 5 bases; bases with no gene match: 10. CDR3 residues: CASSRTGEKSYGYTF. The CDR3 bases are TGTGCCAGCAGCCGCACAGGGGAGAAAAGCTATGGCTACACCTTC.

This sequence joins TRBV4-3 and TRBJ2-2, with TRBD1 as a possible D gene (6 bases). Trimming left V 4 bases short and J 1 base short, with 10 bases between. From germline, CDR1 is LGHNA and CDR2 YSLEER. The CDR3 has 15 residues. The CDR3 region is CASSPGHMNTGELFF. CDR3 nucleotide sequence: TGCGCCAGCAGCCCGGGACATATGAACACCGGGGAGCTGTTTTTT.

The chain combines TRBV11-2 with TRBJ1-2; D perhaps matches TRBD1 (6 bases). In germline, CDR1 is SGHAT, CDR2 FQNNGV. This CDR3 contains 17 residues. The germline V and J ends were trimmed by 4 bases and 6 bases, with 24 bases remaining between them. The CDR3 protein is CASSSAGQPLAAHGYTF. The CDR3 DNA reads as TGTGCCAGCAGCTCCGCAGGACAGCCGTTAGCCGCTCATGGCTACACCTTC.

The chain has TRBV21-1 and TRBJ1-2; the DNA was not compared with TRBD1, the D call given in the table. TRBV21-1 constitutes a pseudogene. The CDR3 runs 16 residues. The CDR3 DNA follows: TGTGCCAGCAGCATAGGCAGGGGGCGCCTCGAGTGTGGCTACACCTTC. As protein: CASSIGRGRLECGYTF.

The gene calls are TRBV30 and TRBJ1-1, with D perhaps TRBD1 (6 bases). Trimming shortened V by 5 bases and J by 1 base, and 17 bases separated the two germline ends. CDR1 and CDR2 from the germline V gene are GTSNPN and SVGIG (reference sequence). This CDR3 comprises 15 residues. The CDR3 region is CAWEGTNSWNTEAFF. The CDR3 DNA is TGTGCCTGGGAGGGGACAAATAGTTGGAACACTGAAGCTTTCTTT.

The chain's CDR3 is CASSRSTGDWSPLHF. In DNA form, the CDR3 reads TGTGCCAGCAGCCGTAGCACAGGGGATTGGTCACCCCTCCACTTT. This chain uses TRBV3-1 (or the pseudogene TRBV3-2) with TRBJ1-6; 7 nucleotides agree with TRBD1. Losses at the gene ends were 4 bases for V and 10 bases for J; bases not matched to a gene: 10. Looked up from germline, CDR1 is LGHDT and CDR2 is YNNKEL (reference sequence). CDR3 size: 15 residues.

The rearrangement joins TRBV6-6 to TRBJ2-5; tentative D call: TRBD2 (7 bases). V was trimmed by 2 bases and J by 4 bases, leaving 11 bases between them. In germline, CDR1 is MNHNY, CDR2 SVGAGI (reference sequence). This CDR3 is built from 14 residues. The CDR3 protein is CASSYGGAAETQYF. The CDR3 bases are TGTGCCAGCAGTTACGGGGGGGCCGCAGAGACCCAGTACTTC.

The chain couples TRBV5-5 to TRBJ1-5, with a weak D call TRBD1 (6 bases). Germline-derived CDR1 and CDR2 are SGHKS and YYEKEE (reference sequence). Between the trimmed V and J ends, which lost 4 bases and 1 base, there was a span of 15 bases. There are 16 residues in the CDR3. CDR3 coding DNA: TGTGCCAGCAGCGCAGGGGAGGGGTCAAGCAATCAGCCCCAGCATTTT. Protein: CASSAGEGSSNQPQHF.

This chain joins TRBV11-2 and TRBJ2-1; 10 nucleotides match TRBD1. Looked up from germline, CDR1 is SGHAT and CDR2 is FQNNGV. The CDR3 runs to 17 residues. V gave up 3 bases and J gave up 9 bases; unmatched junction bases: 14. Here the CDR3 DNA reads TGTGCCAGCAGCTTTCAAGGGGGGGGACAGGGGCCACTTGAGCAGTTCTTC. It specifies CASSFQGGGQGPLEQFF.

The chain links TRBV6-5 to TRBJ2-2, with D tentatively TRBD1 or TRBD2 (5 bases each). V was shortened by 2 bases and J by 11 bases, with 15 bases between the two germline ends. CDR1 and CDR2 (germline): MNHEY, SVGAGI. This CDR3 is 14 amino acids long. DNA for the CDR3: TGTGCCAGCAGTTACATAGGGGACCCCCAAGAGCTGTTTTTT. Residues: CASSYIGDPQELFF.